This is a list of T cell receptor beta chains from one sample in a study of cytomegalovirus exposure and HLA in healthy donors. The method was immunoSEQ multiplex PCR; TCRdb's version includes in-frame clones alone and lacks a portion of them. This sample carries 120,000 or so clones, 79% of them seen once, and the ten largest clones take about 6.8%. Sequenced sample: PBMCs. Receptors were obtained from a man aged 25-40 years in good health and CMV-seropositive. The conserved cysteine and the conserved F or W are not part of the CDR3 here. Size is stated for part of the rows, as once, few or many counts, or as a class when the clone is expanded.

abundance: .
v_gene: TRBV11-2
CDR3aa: ASSLGGGLYEQY

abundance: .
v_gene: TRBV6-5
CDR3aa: ASSYLDFQETQY

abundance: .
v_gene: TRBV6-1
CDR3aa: ASSELGETVPNTIY

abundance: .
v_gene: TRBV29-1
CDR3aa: SVGDTGASYGYT

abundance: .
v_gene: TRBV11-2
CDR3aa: ASSLAPFVSSYNEQF

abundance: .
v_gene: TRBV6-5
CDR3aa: ASTDSYNTEAF

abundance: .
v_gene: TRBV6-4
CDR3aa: ASSRQGNTEAF

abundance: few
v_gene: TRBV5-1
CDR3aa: ASSSQENTEAF

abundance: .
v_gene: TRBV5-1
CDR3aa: ASSTGTGDGGEKLF

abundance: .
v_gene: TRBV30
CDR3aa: AVTGSGNEKLF

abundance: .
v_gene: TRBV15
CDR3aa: ATSLAFLTDTQY

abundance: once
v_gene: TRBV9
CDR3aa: ASSVEQGTGKNQPQH

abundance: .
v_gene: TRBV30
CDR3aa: ALSGGGTYNSPLH

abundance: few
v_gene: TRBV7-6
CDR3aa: ASSLYRGTEAF

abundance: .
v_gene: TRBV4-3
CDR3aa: ASSLGTGLGEKLF

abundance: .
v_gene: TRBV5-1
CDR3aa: ASSLALGGHNEQF

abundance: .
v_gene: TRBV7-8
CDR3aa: ASSLYPETGDEQY

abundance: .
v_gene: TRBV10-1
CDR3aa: ASSEGGGWSDTQY

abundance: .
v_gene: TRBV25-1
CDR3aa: ASSSSPRGTNEKLF

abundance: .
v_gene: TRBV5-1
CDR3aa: ASSLARGGAGDEQY

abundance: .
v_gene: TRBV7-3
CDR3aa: ASSKTSESTDTQY

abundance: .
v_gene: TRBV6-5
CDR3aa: ASSYSGGAVGTQY